This record covers a single T cell receptor beta chain. This receptor's antigen is unknown. No much larger clonotype is one base removed from it; base qualities were not supplied. Interpreted using the paper, the time point label stands for: about 28 days (+/-7) after the second vaccine dose. AZD1222 recipients whose second dose came at about 4 weeks and those whose second dose came at about 12 weeks were combined into one group, since spike-specific TCR depth and breadth did not differ between the two schedules. Vaccinee samples were obtained from the UK trials COV001 and COV002, which included a single-blind randomized controlled phase 2/3 trial of AZD1222 (ChAdOx1 nCoV-19) in healthy adults. For TCRbeta chain sequencing, PBMC samples were collected from trial participants at day 0 and at day 28 after the second dose. The data derive from a study of T cell responses to AZD1222 COVID-19 vaccine (dated by TCRdb to about 2021). Looking at the study overall: A total of over 230 trial participants underwent TCR sequencing, of whom 207 received two doses of AZD1222 and around 25 received two doses of the MenACWY control vaccine. Enrollment into the trials was organized by age into subgroups of 18-55, 56-69 and 70-plus years, and those subgroups contained around 150, 28 and 57 TCR-sequenced participants, respectively.

The CDR3 regions of human TCRbeta chains were analyzed by immunosequencing. Under the source paper's analysis protocol: TCRs in the repertoires were compared against a reference library of SARS-CoV-2-specific TCRs that had been generated with the MIRA antigen-specificity platform. Breadth was defined as the fraction of unique TCRs that were SARS-CoV-2-associated, and depth was defined as the fraction of total T cells that were SARS-CoV-2-associated. Each spike-specific TCR was assigned to its reactive spike region and to a CD4 or CD8 class using the MIRA data. Log10-transformed breadth and depth values were compared by one-way ANOVA with Sidak's multiple comparisons tests. TCRdb re-hosts the immuneACCESS table, in-frame sequences only. Its copies lack some clones; in the studies checked, an unresolved V gene accounts for under half of them, and the cause for the rest is not known. V, J and clone size reflect that table, while D and trimming were determined from the DNA. The sample yields about 150,000 clones; approximately 87% were counted once. Approximately 9.1% of the sample comes from the top ten.

Beyond this particular receptor, the publication reports: Conclusions about previously exposed vaccinees were limited because only six AZD1222 recipients were SARS-CoV-2 seropositive at baseline. The 56-69-year group was small, and its depth increase did not reach significance, likely because of low power. Most participants were white British and females outnumbered males, and the authors suggested that clonal diversity may have been underestimated. Spike-specific TCR breadth and depth rose significantly after two AZD1222 doses compared with day 0 and with MenACWY recipients. Because no day 14 peak-response samples were available, the repertoires could be characterized only after the peak T cell response. Reportedly, almost half of the unique spike-specific TCRs recognized epitopes lying outside the regions that are mutated in the B.1.351 and B.1.1.7 variants. The vaccine-associated CD4 TCRs covered the entire spike protein, and the dominant responses fell in regions 160-218 and 743-854.

The TCR sequence derives from an adult who received the AZD1222 COVID-19 vaccine. The source was peripheral blood, collected 28 days after the second AZD1222 dose.

The DNA sequence follows: TGTGCCAGCACCCTCCGCCGAGGAAATAATGAAAAACTGTTTTTT. It translates to CASTLRRGNNEKLFF. The sequence is built from TRBV7-9 and TRBJ1-4, with the D gene call left open. Its CDR3 holds 15 amino acids, cysteine through phenylalanine. Kept here is only the CDR3 DNA, which spans 45 bases and is read in frame from base 1. The germline V gene (reference sequence) yields SEHNR for CDR1 and FQNEAQ for CDR2. V is cut by 7 bases and J by 4 bases, and the space between the germline ends is 16 bases.